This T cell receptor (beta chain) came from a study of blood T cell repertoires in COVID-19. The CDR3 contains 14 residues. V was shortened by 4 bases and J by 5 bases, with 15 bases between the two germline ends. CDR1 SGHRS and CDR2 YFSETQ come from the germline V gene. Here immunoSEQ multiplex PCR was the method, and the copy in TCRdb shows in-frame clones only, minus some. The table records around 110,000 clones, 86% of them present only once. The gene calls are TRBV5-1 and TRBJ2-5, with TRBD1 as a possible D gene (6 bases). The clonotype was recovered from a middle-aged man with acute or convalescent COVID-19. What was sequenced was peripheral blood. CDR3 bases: TGCGCCAGCAGCCTCCAGGGGTACCTTGAGACCCAGTACTTC. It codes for CASSLQGYLETQYF.